This T cell receptor beta chain derives from a study of cytomegalovirus exposure and HLA in healthy donors. General observations from the study: Information on immune exposure was restricted to one variable (CMV serostatus).

A word on this clone: No antigen is known for it.

Vbeta (60) and Jbeta (13) primers were used in the PCR. Sequencing was performed with immunoSEQ multiplex PCR; in TCRdb, only in-frame clones are kept and a portion is missing. The sample records 130,000 to 150,000 clones, more than 70% being singletons. There are 15 residues in the CDR3. CDR1 KGHSH and CDR2 LQKENI come from the germline V gene. The V gene lost 1 base and the J gene lost 0 bases, with 9 bases spanning the gap. Sequenced sample: PBMCs. This chain joins TRBV18 and TRBJ1-1; D gene unclear. This TCR was recovered from a woman between 40 and 50 years old in good health and CMV-seronegative. CDR3 bases: TGTGCCAGCTCACCACGAAGAGAGATGAACACTGAAGCTTTCTTT. This gives the protein CASSPRREMNTEAFF.